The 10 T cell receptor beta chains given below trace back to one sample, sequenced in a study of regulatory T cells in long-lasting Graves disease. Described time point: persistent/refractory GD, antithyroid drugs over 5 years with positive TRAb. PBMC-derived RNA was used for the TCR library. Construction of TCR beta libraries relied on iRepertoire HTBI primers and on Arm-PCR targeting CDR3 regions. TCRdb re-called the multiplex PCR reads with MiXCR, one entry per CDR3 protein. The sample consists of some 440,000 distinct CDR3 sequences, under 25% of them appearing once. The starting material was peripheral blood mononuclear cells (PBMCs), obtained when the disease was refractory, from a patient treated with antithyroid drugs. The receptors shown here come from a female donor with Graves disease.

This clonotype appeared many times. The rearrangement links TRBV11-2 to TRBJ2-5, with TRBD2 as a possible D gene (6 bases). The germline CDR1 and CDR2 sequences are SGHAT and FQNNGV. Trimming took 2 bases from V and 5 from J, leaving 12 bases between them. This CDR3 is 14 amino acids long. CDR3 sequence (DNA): TGTGCCAGCAGCTTATGGGGGGAGAGGGAGACCCAGTACTTC. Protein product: CASSLWGERETQYF.

CDR3 nucleotides: TGTGCCAGCAGCTGGAGACCGGGACTAGCGGGAGACGAGCAGTACTTC. Protein sequence: CASSWRPGLAGDEQYF. This chain connects TRBV7-8 to TRBJ2-7; 14 positions match TRBD2. The V gene end was trimmed by 4 bases and the J gene end by 5 bases; junction bases not matched to a gene: 7. CDR1 is SGHVS and CDR2 is FQNEAQ in the germline V gene. The CDR3 length is 16 residues.

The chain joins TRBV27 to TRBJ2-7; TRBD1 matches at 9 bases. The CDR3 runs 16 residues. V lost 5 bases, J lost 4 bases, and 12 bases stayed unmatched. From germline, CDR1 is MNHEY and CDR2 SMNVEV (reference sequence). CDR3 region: CASSLKPGQGPYEQYF. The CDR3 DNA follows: TGTGCCAGCAGTCTAAAACCGGGACAGGGACCATACGAGCAGTACTTC.

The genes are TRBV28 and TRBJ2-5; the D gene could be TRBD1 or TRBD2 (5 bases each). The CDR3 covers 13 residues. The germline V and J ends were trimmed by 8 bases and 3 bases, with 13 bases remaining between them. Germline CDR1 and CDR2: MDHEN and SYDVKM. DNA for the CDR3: TGTGCCAGCGCCTTAAGAGGGGAAGAGACCCAGTACTTC. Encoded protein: CASALRGEETQYF.

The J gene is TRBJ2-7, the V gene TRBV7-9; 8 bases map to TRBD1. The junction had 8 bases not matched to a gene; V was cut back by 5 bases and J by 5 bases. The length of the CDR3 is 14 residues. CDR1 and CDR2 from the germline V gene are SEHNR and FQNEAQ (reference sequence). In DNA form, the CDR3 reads TGTGCCAGCAGCCGTTATGGACAGGGCCACGAGCAGTACTTC. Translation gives CASSRYGQGHEQYF.

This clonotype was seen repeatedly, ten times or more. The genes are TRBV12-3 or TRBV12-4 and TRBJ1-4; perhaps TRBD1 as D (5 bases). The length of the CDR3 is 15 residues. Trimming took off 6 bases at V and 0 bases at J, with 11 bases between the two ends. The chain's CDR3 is CASREGSPTNEKLFF. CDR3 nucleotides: TGTGCCAGCAGAGAGGGGTCCCCAACTAATGAAAAACTGTTTTTT.

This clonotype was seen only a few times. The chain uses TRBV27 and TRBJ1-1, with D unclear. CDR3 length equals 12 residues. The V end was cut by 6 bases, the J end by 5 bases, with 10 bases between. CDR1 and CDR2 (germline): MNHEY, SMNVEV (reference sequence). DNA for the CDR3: TGTGCCAGCAGATCCTTCGCGACTGAAGCTTTCTTT. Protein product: CASRSFATEAFF.

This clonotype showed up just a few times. CDR3 protein: CASSLGTGGDAFF. DNA of the CDR3: TGTGCCAGCAGTTTAGGGACAGGGGGCGACGCTTTCTTT. V and J are TRBV6-2 or TRBV6-3 and TRBJ1-1; TRBD1 aligns across 12 bases. This CDR3 contains 13 residues. CDR1 and CDR2 from the germline V gene are MNHEY and SVGEGT. The ends lost 4 bases at V and 11 bases at J; junction bases unmatched: 5.

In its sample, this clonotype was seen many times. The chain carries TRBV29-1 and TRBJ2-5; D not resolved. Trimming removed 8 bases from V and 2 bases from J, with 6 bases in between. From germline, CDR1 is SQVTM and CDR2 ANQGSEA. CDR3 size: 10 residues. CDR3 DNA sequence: TGCAGCATTTTTCAAGAGACCCAGTACTTC. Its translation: CSIFQETQYF. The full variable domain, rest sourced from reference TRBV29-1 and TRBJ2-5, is SAVISQKPSRDICQRGTSLTIQCQVDSQVTMMFWYRQQPGQSLTLIATANQGSEATYESGFVIDKFPISRPNLTFSTLTVSNMSPEDSSIYLCSIFQETQYFGPGTRLLVL.

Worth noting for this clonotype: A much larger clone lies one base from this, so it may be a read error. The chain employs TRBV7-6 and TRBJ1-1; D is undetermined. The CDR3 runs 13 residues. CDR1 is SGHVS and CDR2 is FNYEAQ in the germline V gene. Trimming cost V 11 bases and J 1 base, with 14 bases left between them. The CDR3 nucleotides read TGTGCCGGCACCTTAACCCCGAACACTGAAGCTTTCTTT. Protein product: CAGTLTPNTEAFF.